Below are 13 T cell receptor beta chains sequenced from a single sample in a study of blood T cell repertoires in COVID-19 (TCRdb year 2020). The library was made by the immunoSEQ multiplex PCR assay. This immuneACCESS table, as held by TCRdb, lists in-frame sequences with V and J called but not all clones. Of the missing ones, under half trace to an unresolved V gene in checked studies; the others have no known cause. Recorded for this sample are 130,000 to 150,000 clones; 80% to 90% of them occurred a single time. Jointly, the top ten make up about an eighth of the sample. The material sequenced was peripheral blood. These TCRs come from a man between 18 and 35 years old with COVID-19, enrolled during active disease.

The table lists this clone with a few counts. The V call is TRBV30, the J call TRBJ2-3; 15 nucleotides match TRBD2. The CDR3 consists of 16 residues. Trimming cost V 2 bases and J 6 bases; bases outside gene matches: 6. Germline V gene sequence: CDR1 GTSNPN, CDR2 SVGIG (reference sequence). The CDR3 sequence is CAWSMGLAGGGDTQYF. CDR3 in DNA: TGTGCCTGGAGTATGGGACTAGCGGGAGGTGGGGATACGCAGTATTTT.

The chain employs TRBV6-5 and TRBJ2-7; TRBD1 matches at 7 bases. The junction had 5 bases not matched to a gene; V was cut back by 7 bases and J by 5 bases. The CDR3 totals 12 residues. Looked up from germline, CDR1 is MNHEY and CDR2 is SVGAGI. This CDR3 reads CASTNTGDEQYF. The CDR3, as DNA: TGTGCCAGCACCAACACAGGGGACGAGCAGTACTTC.

The chain carries TRBV28 and TRBJ1-5, with D possibly being TRBD1 (5 bases). This CDR3 is built from 14 residues. Germline CDR1 reads MDHEN; CDR2 reads SYDVKM. V lost 6 bases to trimming and J lost 3 bases, with 12 bases between them. Here the CDR3 reads CASSLRQTNQPQHF. CDR3 DNA sequence: TGTGCCAGCAGCCTTAGACAGACCAATCAGCCCCAGCATTTT.

This clone has only one observation. V is TRBV18 and J is TRBJ2-5; 8 bases are a match to TRBD2. The CDR3 runs to 15 residues. The V segment lost 3 bases and the J segment 2 bases; nucleotides outside the gene matches: 5. The germline V gene has CDR1 KGHSH and CDR2 LQKENI. CDR3 DNA: TGTGCCAGCTCACCCTATCGGGGGGGACAAGAGACCCAGTACTTC. This translates into CASSPYRGGQETQYF.

The chain has TRBV19 and TRBJ2-7, with D unclear. The CDR3 sequence is 13 residues long. The germline V gene has CDR1 LNHDA and CDR2 SQIVND (reference sequence). The V end was cut by 2 bases, the J end by 5 bases, with 10 bases between. This CDR3 reads CASSISGLNEQYF. In DNA form, the CDR3 reads TGTGCCAGTAGTATATCTGGGCTTAACGAGCAGTACTTC.

This clone was found a few times. The V and J genes are TRBV4-1 and TRBJ2-2; 9 bases match TRBD2. CDR3 size: 15 residues. Germline V gives CDR1 MGHRA, CDR2 YSYEKL. The V gene end was trimmed by 9 bases and the J gene end by 5 bases; junction bases not matched to a gene: 10. CDR3 residues: CASRDSGSRTGELFF. The CDR3 DNA follows: TGCGCCAGTCGCGATAGCGGGAGTAGGACCGGGGAGCTGTTTTTT.

The gene calls are TRBV28 and TRBJ2-7; 7 bases map to TRBD1. CDR1 is MDHEN, CDR2 SYDVKM, per germline. Trimming cost V 6 bases and J 2 bases; bases outside gene matches: 10. The CDR3 runs 15 residues. The CDR3 DNA reads TGTGCCAGCAGCTCGGACCGGACAGGCCCCTACGAGCAGTACTTC. It specifies CASSSDRTGPYEQYF.

The V call is TRBV2, the J call TRBJ2-2, with D maybe TRBD2 (6 bases). CDR3 size: 12 residues. The V gene lost 9 bases and the J gene lost 4 bases, with 9 bases spanning the gap. The V gene's germline CDR1 is SNHLY and CDR2 FYNNEI. The CDR3 sequence is CARGGVTGELFF. The CDR3 DNA is TGTGCCAGGGGCGGGGTCACCGGGGAGCTGTTTTTT. The entire variable domain, with the rest obtained from reference TRBV2 and TRBJ2-2, is as follows: EPEVTQTPSHQVTQMGQEVILRCVPISNHLYFYWYRQILGQKVEFLVSFYNNEISEKSEIFDDQFSVERPDGSNFTLKIRSTKLEDSAMYFCARGGVTGELFFGEGSRLTVL.

The chain is built from TRBV10-2 and TRBJ2-1; TRBD2 matches at 12 bases. CDR1 and CDR2 (germline): WSHSY, SAAADI. The CDR3 totals 18 residues. Trimming cost V 4 bases and J 3 bases; bases outside gene matches: 10. The CDR3 here is CASSGSWGLAGYYNEQFF. Here the CDR3 DNA reads TGCGCCAGCAGTGGGTCATGGGGACTAGCGGGTTACTACAATGAGCAGTTCTTC.

The rearrangement uses TRBV5-6 and TRBJ1-5; maybe TRBD1 (6 bases). This CDR3 contains 13 residues. Germline assignment: CDR1 SGHDT and CDR2 YYEEEE. V lost 1 base, J lost 11 bases, and 13 bases lay in between. CDR3: CASSLQGKAAQHF. The DNA for the CDR3 is TGTGCCAGCAGCTTGCAGGGGAAGGCGGCCCAGCATTTT.

The chain employs TRBV2 and TRBJ1-3; TRBD1 agrees at 7 bases. There are 18 residues in the CDR3. Per germline, CDR1 SNHLY and CDR2 FYNNEI. After removal of 9 bases from V and 4 bases from J, the junction contained 21 bases not matched to a gene. The CDR3 coding sequence is TGTGCCAGTTTAACCGGGACAGCGGGCAACCAGAGAGGAAACACCATATATTTT. Amino acid sequence: CASLTGTAGNQRGNTIYF.

The chain joins TRBV7-3 to TRBJ2-2; 9 nucleotides match TRBD2. The J segment lost 6 bases and the V segment lost 1 base, leaving 3 bases of the junction unmatched. Germline lookup yields CDR1 SGHTA and CDR2 FQGTGA. CDR3 size: 15 residues. The CDR3 region is CASSLIAGAAGELFF. The CDR3 DNA is TGTGCCAGCAGCTTAATAGCGGGAGCCGCCGGGGAGCTGTTTTTT.

The chain combines TRBV2 with TRBJ1-1; unclear D gene. The germline V gene encodes CDR1 SNHLY and CDR2 FYNNEI. This CDR3 region has 13 residues. The V end was cut by 8 bases, the J end by 0 bases, with 10 bases between. For the CDR3, the DNA is TGTGCCAGCGGGAGGACCGTGAACACTGAAGCTTTCTTT. Its protein product is CASGRTVNTEAFF.